Sequencing of this T cell receptor (beta chain) was carried out in a study of cytomegalovirus exposure and HLA in healthy donors. Participants comprised healthy donors of bone marrow. The PCR used 60 Vbeta and 13 Jbeta primers. TCRdb's table, derived via immunoSEQ multiplex PCR, lists solely in-frame clones and lacks some. The data show about 200,000 clones, approximately 85% seen once. This CDR3 comprises 14 residues. CDR1 is MNHNS and CDR2 is SASEGT in the germline V gene. V was clipped by 0 bases and J by 3 bases, with 8 bases between them. Sample: PBMCs. The V and J genes are TRBV6-1 and TRBJ1-2; D ambiguous. This clonotype was obtained from a woman aged 50 to 60 in good health and CMV-seronegative. CDR3 in DNA: TGTGCCAGCAGTGAAGCACGCACTTACTATGGCTACACCTTC. Amino acids: CASSEARTYYGYTF.